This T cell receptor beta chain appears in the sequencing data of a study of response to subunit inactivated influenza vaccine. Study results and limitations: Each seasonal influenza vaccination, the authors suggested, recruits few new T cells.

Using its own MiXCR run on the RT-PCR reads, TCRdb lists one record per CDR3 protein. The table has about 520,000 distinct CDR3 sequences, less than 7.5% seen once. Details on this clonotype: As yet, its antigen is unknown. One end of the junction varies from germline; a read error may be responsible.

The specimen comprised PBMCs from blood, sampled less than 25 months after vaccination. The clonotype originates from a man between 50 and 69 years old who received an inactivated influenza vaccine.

CDR3 DNA sequence: TGTGCCGGCAGCCCCAGCCTATACAGCTCCTACAATGAGCAGTTCTTC. Protein sequence: CAGSPSLYSSYNEQFF. This chain connects TRBV9 to TRBJ2-1, with D uncertain. The CDR3 consists of 16 residues. CDR1 is SGDLS, CDR2 YYNGEE, per germline.